These 7 T cell receptor beta chains were sequenced from one sample in a study of blood T cell repertoires in COVID-19. Profiling relied on immunoSEQ multiplex PCR, and the TCRdb table lists in-frame clones only, not all of them. The table records tens of thousands of clones, around 87% of them present only once. Input material: peripheral blood. All receptors derive from a woman aged 80 or older with active or convalescent COVID-19.

The chain couples TRBV13 to TRBJ2-2; TRBD2 matches 7 bases. Germline V gene data show CDR1 as PRHDT and CDR2 as FYEKMQ (reference sequence). V was pared by 5 bases and J by 5 bases, with 8 bases of the junction left unmatched. The CDR3 length is 15 residues. The CDR3 reads CASSRFRGGTGELFF. CDR3 DNA sequence: TGTGCCAGCAGCCGCTTTCGGGGAGGGACCGGGGAGCTGTTTTTT.

This chain uses TRBV30 with TRBJ1-5; 10 bases are shared with TRBD1. Germline assignment: CDR1 GTSNPN and CDR2 SVGIG (reference sequence). Trimming at V came to 1 base and at J to 5 bases, leaving 2 bases not matched to a gene. This CDR3 has 14 residues. CDR3 protein: CAWSETGGDQPQHF. DNA of the CDR3: TGTGCCTGGAGTGAGACAGGGGGCGATCAGCCCCAGCATTTT.

The chain employs TRBV14 and TRBJ1-6, with 7 bases aligning to TRBD1. This CDR3 has 16 amino acids. Germline trimming cut 4 bases from V and 7 bases from J; bases unmatched to any gene: 10. Germline CDR1 is SGHDN and CDR2 is FVKESK. CDR3 loop: CASSPLVTGRNSPLHF. As DNA, the CDR3 is TGTGCCAGCAGCCCCCTTGTGACAGGGAGAAATTCACCCCTCCACTTT.

The chain has TRBV12-3 or TRBV12-4 and TRBJ1-3; 9 bases align to TRBD1. J was trimmed by 2 bases and V by 8 bases; bases with no gene match: 1. The CDR3 has 13 amino acids. DNA of the CDR3: TGTGCCAGCGGGGACAGGGCTGGAAACACCATATATTTT. As protein: CASGDRAGNTIYF.

The V and J genes are TRBV15 and TRBJ2-1; TRBD1 might be the D (6 bases). V lost 3 bases and J lost 3, with 12 bases in between. This CDR3 spans 15 amino acids. Germline loops: CDR1 LNHNV, CDR2 YYDKDF (reference sequence). The CDR3 here is CATSSSQGNYNEQFF. CDR3 DNA: TGTGCCACCAGCAGCTCCCAGGGGAACTACAATGAGCAGTTCTTC.

This clone was counted a single time. V usage is TRBV20-1 and J usage is TRBJ2-7; no firm D call. The CDR3 totals 11 residues. The V and J ends lost 2 bases and 3 bases respectively, with 5 bases between them. Germline CDR1 is DFQATT and CDR2 is SNEGSKA (reference sequence). The CDR3 reads CSARSGYEQYF. The CDR3, as DNA: TGCAGTGCTAGATCGGGCTACGAGCAGTACTTC.

The gene calls are TRBV14 and TRBJ1-6; weak D call: TRBD1 (5 bases). The CDR3 is made up of 17 amino acids. Germline CDR1 and CDR2: SGHDN and FVKESK. Trimming took off 0 bases at V and 8 bases at J, with 17 bases between the two ends. This CDR3 is CASSQDLGLDGDSPLHF. The CDR3 DNA follows: TGTGCCAGCAGCCAAGATCTGGGGCTGGACGGAGATTCACCCCTCCACTTT.